This T cell receptor (beta chain) was captured in a study of technical replicates of blood from a handful of donors. The CDR3 length is 13 residues. Looked up from germline, CDR1 is MNHEY and CDR2 is SVGAGI. Trimming shortened V by 3 bases and J by 5 bases, and 8 bases separated the two germline ends. The assay was immunoSEQ multiplex PCR, and TCRdb's table has in-frame clones only and misses some. Here the sample spans some 94,000 clones, about 95% being singletons. The TCR was taken from a human donor in good health. Sequencing was performed on T cells isolated from PBMCs. The chain links TRBV6-5 to TRBJ1-5; no definite D call. The chain's CDR3 is CASSYSTDQPQHF. In DNA, the CDR3 is TGTGCCAGCAGTTATAGTACGGATCAGCCCCAGCATTTT.